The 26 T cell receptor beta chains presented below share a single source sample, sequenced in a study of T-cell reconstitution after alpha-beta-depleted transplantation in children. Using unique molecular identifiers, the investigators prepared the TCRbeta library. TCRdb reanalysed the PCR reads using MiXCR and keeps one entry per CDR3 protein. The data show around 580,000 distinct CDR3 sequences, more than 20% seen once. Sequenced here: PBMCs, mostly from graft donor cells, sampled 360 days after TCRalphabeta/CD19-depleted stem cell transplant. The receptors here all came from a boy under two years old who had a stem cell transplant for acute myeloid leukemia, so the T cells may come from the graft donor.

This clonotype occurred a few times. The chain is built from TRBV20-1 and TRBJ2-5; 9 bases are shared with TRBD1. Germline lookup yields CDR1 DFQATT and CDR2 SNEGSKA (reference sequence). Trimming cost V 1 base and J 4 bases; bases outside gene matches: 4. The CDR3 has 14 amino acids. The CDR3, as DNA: TGCAGTGCTAGAGCAGGGACAGGGACAGAGACCCAGTACTTC. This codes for CSARAGTGTETQYF.

CDR3 loop: CASSLLLAATYNEQFF. In DNA, the CDR3 is TGTGCCAGCAGCTTATTACTAGCGGCAACCTACAATGAGCAGTTCTTC. The rearrangement uses TRBV7-6 and TRBJ2-1, with 8 bases fitting TRBD2. With 2 bases clipped from V and 2 bases from J, the junction kept 5 bases outside the gene matches. This CDR3 contains 16 residues. Germline V gene sequence: CDR1 SGHVS, CDR2 FNYEAQ.

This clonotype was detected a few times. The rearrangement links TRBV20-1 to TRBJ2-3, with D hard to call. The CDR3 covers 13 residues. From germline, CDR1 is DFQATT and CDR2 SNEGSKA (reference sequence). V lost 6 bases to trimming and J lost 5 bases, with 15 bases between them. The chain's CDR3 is CSAISTTRDTQYF. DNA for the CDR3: TGCAGTGCCATCTCCACCACAAGAGATACGCAGTATTTT.

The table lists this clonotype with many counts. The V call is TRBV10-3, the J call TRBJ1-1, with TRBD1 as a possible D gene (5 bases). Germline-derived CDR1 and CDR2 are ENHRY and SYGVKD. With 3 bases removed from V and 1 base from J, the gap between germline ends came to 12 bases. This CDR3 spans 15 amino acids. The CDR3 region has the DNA TGTGCCATCAGTGAACCGGGACGACAGAACACTGAAGCTTTCTTT. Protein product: CAISEPGRQNTEAFF.

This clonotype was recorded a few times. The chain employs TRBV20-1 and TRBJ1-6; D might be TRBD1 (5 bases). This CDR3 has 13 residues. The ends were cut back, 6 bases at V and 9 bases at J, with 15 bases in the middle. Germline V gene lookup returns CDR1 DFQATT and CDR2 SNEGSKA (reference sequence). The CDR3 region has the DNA TGCAGTGCCCGAGAGACAGCCACTTCACCCCTCCACTTT. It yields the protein CSARETATSPLHF.

CDR3 in DNA: TGTGCCAGCAGTGCCCTCAATCGGGGGGACATGGGTTACAATGAGCAGTTCTTC. This encodes CASSALNRGDMGYNEQFF. The chain uses TRBV6-4 and TRBJ2-1; tentatively, D is TRBD2 (7 bases). Between the trimmed V and J ends, which lost 4 bases and 4 bases, there was a span of 23 bases. Looked up from germline, CDR1 is MRHNA and CDR2 is SNTAGT. The CDR3 covers 18 residues.

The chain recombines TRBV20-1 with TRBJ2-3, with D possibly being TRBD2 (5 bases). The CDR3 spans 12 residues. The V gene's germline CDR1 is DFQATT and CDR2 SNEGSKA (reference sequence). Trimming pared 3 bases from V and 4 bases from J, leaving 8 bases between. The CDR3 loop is CSARKGADTQYF. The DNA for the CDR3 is TGCAGTGCTAGGAAGGGAGCAGATACGCAGTATTTT.

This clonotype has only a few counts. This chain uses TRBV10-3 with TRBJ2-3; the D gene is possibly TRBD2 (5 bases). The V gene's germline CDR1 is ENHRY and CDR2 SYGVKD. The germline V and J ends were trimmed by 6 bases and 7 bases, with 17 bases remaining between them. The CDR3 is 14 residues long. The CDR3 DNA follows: TGTGCCATCAGGGACTCCTTCGAACGAAATACGCAGTATTTT. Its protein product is CAIRDSFERNTQYF.

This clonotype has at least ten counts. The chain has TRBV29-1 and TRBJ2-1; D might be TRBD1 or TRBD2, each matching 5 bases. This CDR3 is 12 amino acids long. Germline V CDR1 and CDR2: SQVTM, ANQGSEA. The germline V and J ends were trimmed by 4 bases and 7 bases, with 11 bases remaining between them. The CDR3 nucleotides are TGCAGCGTTGGAGGGGCCTTGAATGAGCAGTTCTTC. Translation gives CSVGGALNEQFF.

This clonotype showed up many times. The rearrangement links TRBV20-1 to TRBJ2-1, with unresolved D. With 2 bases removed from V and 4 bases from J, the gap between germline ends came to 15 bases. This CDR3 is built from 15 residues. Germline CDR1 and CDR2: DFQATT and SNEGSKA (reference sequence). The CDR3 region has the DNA TGCAGTGCTAGATTTGCCTCGGCAATATACAATGAGCAGTTCTTC. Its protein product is CSARFASAIYNEQFF.

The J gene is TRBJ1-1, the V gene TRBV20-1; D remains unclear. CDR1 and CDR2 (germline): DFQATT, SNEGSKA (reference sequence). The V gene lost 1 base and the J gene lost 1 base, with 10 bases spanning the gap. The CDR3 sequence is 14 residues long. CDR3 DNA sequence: TGCAGTGCTAGAGTTTGGGGAACGAACACTGAAGCTTTCTTT. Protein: CSARVWGTNTEAFF.

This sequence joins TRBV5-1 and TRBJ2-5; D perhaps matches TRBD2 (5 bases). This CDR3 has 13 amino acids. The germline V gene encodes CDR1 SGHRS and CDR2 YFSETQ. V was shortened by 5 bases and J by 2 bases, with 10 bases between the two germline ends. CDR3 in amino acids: CASSEGVQETQYF. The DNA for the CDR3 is TGCGCCAGCAGTGAGGGAGTTCAAGAGACCCAGTACTTC.

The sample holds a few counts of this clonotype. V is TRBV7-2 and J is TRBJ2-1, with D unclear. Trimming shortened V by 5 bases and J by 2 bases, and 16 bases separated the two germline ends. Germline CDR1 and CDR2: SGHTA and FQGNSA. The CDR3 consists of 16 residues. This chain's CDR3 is CASSLPRHGAYNEQFF. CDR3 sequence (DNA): TGTGCCAGCAGCCTCCCTAGACATGGTGCCTACAATGAGCAGTTCTTC.

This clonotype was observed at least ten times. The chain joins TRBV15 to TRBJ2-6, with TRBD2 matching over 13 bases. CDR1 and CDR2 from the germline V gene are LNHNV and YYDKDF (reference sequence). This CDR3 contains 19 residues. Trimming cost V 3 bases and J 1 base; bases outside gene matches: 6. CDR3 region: CATSRWTSGSPSGANVLTF. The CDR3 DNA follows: TGTGCCACCAGCAGGTGGACTAGCGGGAGCCCGTCTGGGGCCAACGTCCTGACTTTC.

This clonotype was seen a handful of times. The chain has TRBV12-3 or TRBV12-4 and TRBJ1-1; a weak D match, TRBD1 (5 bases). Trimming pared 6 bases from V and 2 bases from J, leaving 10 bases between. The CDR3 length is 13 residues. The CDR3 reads CASRTRGNTEAFF. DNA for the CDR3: TGTGCCAGCAGAACCCGGGGCAACACTGAAGCTTTCTTT.

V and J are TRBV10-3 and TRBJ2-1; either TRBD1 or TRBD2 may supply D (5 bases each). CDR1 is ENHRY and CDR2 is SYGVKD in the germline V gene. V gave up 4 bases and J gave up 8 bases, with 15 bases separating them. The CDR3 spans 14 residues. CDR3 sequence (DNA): TGTGCCATCAGTGCAGGACACCCAGCGGATGAGCAGTTCTTC. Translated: CAISAGHPADEQFF.

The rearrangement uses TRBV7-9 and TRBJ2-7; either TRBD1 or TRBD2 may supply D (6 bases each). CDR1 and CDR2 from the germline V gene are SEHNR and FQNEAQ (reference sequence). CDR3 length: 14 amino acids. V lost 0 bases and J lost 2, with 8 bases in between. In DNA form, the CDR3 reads TGTGCCAGCAGCTTAGCGCGGGACACCTACGAGCAGTACTTC. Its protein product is CASSLARDTYEQYF.

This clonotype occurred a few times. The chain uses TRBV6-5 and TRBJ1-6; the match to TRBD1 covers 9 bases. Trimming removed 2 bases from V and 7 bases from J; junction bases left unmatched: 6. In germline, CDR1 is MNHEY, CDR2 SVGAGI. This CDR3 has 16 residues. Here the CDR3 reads CASSYTNRGRNSPLHF. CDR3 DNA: TGTGCCAGCAGTTACACAAACAGGGGGCGGAATTCACCCCTCCACTTT.

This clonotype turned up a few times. This CDR3 is CASSATTSGYYEQYV. In DNA, the CDR3 is TGTGCCAGCAGTGCAACGACTAGCGGATACTACGAGCAGTACGTC. The rearrangement joins TRBV6-4 to TRBJ2-7, with 9 bases matching TRBD2. Trimming at V came to 4 bases and at J to 3 bases, leaving 7 bases not matched to a gene. Germline V gene data show CDR1 as MRHNA and CDR2 as SNTAGT. The CDR3 runs 15 residues.

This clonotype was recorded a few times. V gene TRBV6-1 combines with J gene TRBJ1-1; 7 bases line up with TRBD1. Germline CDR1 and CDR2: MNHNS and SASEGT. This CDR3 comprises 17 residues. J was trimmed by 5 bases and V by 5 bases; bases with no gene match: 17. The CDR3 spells CASSPTGIGPRRTEAFF. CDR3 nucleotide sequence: TGTGCCAGCAGTCCGACAGGGATCGGGCCCCGAAGGACTGAAGCTTTCTTT.

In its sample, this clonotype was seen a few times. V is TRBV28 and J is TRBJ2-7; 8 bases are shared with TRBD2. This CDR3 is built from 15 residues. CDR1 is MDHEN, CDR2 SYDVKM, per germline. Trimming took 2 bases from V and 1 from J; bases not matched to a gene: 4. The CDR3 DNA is TGTGCCAGCAGTTTACGGGGGGGAAAGTCCTACGAGCAGTACGTC. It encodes CASSLRGGKSYEQYV.

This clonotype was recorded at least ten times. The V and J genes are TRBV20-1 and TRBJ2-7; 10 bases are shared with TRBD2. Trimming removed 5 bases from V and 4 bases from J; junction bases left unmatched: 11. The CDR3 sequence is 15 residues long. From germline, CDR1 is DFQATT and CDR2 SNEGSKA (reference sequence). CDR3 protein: CSAHDSGGPPYEQYV. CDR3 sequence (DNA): TGCAGTGCTCATGATAGCGGGGGGCCACCTTACGAGCAGTACGTC.

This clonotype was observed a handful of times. The CDR3 sequence: CASLRLAGGTDTQYF. In DNA, the CDR3 is TGCGCCAGCTTGAGACTAGCGGGGGGGACAGATACGCAGTATTTT. V and J are TRBV10-2 and TRBJ2-3, with 14 bases identical to TRBD2. The CDR3 runs 15 residues. CDR1 is WSHSY and CDR2 is SAAADI in the germline V gene. J gave up 3 bases and V 8 bases, and 4 bases lay outside the gene matches.

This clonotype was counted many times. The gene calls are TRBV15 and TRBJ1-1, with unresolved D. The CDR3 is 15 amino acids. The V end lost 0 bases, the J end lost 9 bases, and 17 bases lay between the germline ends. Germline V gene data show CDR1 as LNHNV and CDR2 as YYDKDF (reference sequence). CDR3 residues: CATSRDSRGGVQAFF. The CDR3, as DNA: TGTGCCACCAGCAGAGATTCGCGGGGAGGAGTCCAAGCTTTCTTT. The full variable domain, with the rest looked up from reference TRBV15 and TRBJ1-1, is DAMVIQNPRYQVTQFGKPVTLSCSQTLNHNVMYWYQQKSSQAPKLLFHYYDKDFNNEADTPDNFQSRRPNTSFCFLDIRSPGLGDTAMYLCATSRDSRGGVQAFFGQGTRLTVV.

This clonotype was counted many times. The CDR3 spells CASSSLQGDYGYTF. The CDR3 DNA is TGTGCCAGCAGCTCCTTACAGGGGGACTATGGCTACACCTTC. This rearrangement joins TRBV11-2 to TRBJ1-2; 8 nucleotides line up with TRBD1. V was pared by 4 bases and J by 3 bases, with 4 bases of the junction left unmatched. Looked up from germline, CDR1 is SGHAT and CDR2 is FQNNGV. The CDR3 loop spans 14 amino acids.

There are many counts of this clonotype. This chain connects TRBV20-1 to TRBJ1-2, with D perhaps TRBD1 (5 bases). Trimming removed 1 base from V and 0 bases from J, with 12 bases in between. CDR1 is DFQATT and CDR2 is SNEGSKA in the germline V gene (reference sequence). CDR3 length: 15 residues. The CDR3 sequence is CSARASGTSNYGYTF. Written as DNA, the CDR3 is TGCAGTGCTAGAGCGTCCGGGACCTCTAACTATGGCTACACCTTC.